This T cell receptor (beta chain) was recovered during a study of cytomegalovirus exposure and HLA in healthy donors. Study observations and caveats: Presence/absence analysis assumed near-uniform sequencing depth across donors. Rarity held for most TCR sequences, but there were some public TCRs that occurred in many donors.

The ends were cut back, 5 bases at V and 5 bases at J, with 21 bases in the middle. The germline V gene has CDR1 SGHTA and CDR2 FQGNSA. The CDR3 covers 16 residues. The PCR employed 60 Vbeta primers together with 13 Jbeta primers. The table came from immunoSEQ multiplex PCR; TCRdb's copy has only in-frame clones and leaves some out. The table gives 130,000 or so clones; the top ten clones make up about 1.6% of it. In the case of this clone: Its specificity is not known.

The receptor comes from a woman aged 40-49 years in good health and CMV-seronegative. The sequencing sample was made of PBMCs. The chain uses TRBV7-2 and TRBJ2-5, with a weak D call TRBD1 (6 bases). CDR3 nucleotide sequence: TGTGCCAGCAGCCAAACCGGACTGGGGGCCGGCGAGACCCAGTACTTC. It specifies CASSQTGLGAGETQYF.